A selection of T cell receptor beta chains follows, all from one sample in a study of prognosis after radiotherapy for stage I lung cancer. TCRdb re-called the multiplex PCR reads with MiXCR, one entry per CDR3 protein. The sample includes under 50,000 distinct CDR3 sequences, around 24% of them seen just once. The specimen was PBMCs, collected before or after stereotactic body radiation therapy (not recorded which). The source is a donor over 45 with non-small cell lung cancer. Both conserved end residues are part of each CDR3. Each record gives: J gene, V gene, clone size, D gene, CDR3 protein, CDR3 DNA. D genes are given only for firm matches. Clone size appears in some rows only: once, few, many, or a class for an expanded clone.

TRBJ2-7 | TRBV28 | . | TRBD1 | CASTGGAYEQYF | TGTGCCAGCACAGGGGGCGCGTACGAGCAGTACTTC
TRBJ2-3 | TRBV6-1 | . | . | CASSARSEDTQYF | TGTGCCAGCAGTGCTAGGAGTGAAGATACGCAGTATTTT
TRBJ2-5 | TRBV5-4 | many | . | CASSSRDQETQYF | TGTGCCAGCAGCAGCCGGGACCAAGAGACCCAGTACTTC
TRBJ2-2 | TRBV15 | once | . | CATSKRGGNTGELFF | TGTGCCACCAGCAAGAGGGGGGGGAACACCGGGGAGCTGTTTTTT
TRBJ2-3 | TRBV3-1 | many | . | CASSQSRGGAQYF | TGTGCCAGCAGCCAAAGCAGGGGGGGCGCGCAGTATTTT
TRBJ1-1 | TRBV28 | many | . | CASRLQGGTEAFF | TGTGCCAGCAGGTTACAGGGAGGGACTGAAGCTTTCTTT
TRBJ2-3 | TRBV20-1 | many | TRBD2 | CSARDMRSGGTDTQYF | TGCAGTGCTAGAGATATGCGTAGCGGGGGAACAGATACGCAGTATTTT
TRBJ1-3 | TRBV12-3/TRBV12-4 | many | . | CASSLQNSGNTIYF | TGTGCCAGCAGTTTACAGAACTCTGGAAACACCATATATTTT
TRBJ2-1 | TRBV7-3 | . | . | CASSQLILAEQFF | TGTGCCAGCAGTCAACTAATTCTAGCGGAGCAGTTCTTC
TRBJ1-6 | TRBV10-3 | . | . | CAISPTGGSYNSPPHF | TGTGCCATCAGTCCGACCGGAGGCTCCTATAATTCACCCCCCCACTTT
TRBJ1-2 | TRBV12-3/TRBV12-4 | many | . | CASRLGGYTF | TGTGCCAGCCGGTTGGGTGGCTACACCTTC
TRBJ2-2 | TRBV19 | many | TRBD1 | CASGDRVKPGELFF | TGTGCCAGTGGGGACAGGGTAAAACCCGGGGAGCTGTTTTTT
TRBJ2-7 | TRBV18 | many | TRBD1 | CASSPTRQGAWEQYF | TGTGCCAGCTCACCAACCCGACAGGGGGCGTGGGAGCAGTACTTC
TRBJ2-5 | TRBV5-5 | many | . | CASSVRGRPQETQYF | TGTGCCAGCAGTGTGAGGGGGAGGCCCCAAGAGACCCAGTACTTC
TRBJ2-7 | TRBV12-3/TRBV12-4 | . | TRBD1 | CASISKTGGSPQYF | TGTGCCAGCATTTCGAAGACAGGGGGCTCCCCCCAGTACTTC
TRBJ1-5 | TRBV12-3/TRBV12-4 | . | . | CASRANKYQPQHF | TGTGCCAGCAGGGCGAACAAGTATCAGCCCCAGCATTTT
TRBJ2-5 | TRBV6-1 | many | TRBD1 | CASRDFGTEQETQYF | TGTGCCAGCAGAGACTTCGGGACAGAACAGGAGACCCAGTACTTC
TRBJ2-7 | TRBV20-1 | many | . | CSARATVGQSSYEQYF | TGCAGTGCTAGAGCGACGGTTGGACAGAGCTCCTACGAGCAGTACTTC
TRBJ2-7 | TRBV5-4 | . | . | CASSNGGGLPSYEQYF | TGTGCCAGCAGTAACGGAGGGGGTCTTCCCTCCTACGAGCAGTACTTC
TRBJ2-5 | TRBV10-3 | . | TRBD1 | CVISESGQGETQYF | TGTGTCATCAGTGAGTCCGGACAGGGGGAGACCCAGTACTTC
TRBJ2-7 | TRBV12-3/TRBV12-4 | . | TRBD2 | CASSPWGGGSYEQYF | TGTGCCAGCAGCCCTTGGGGGGGGGGATCCTACGAGCAGTACTTC
TRBJ2-5 | TRBV3-1 | . | . | CSSSQDRARGETQYF | TGTTCCAGCAGCCAAGATCGGGCCCGGGGGGAGACCCAGTACTTC
TRBJ1-2 | TRBV20-1 | many | . | CSARTDRISNYGYTF | TGCAGTGCTAGGACCGACAGAATCTCTAACTATGGCTACACCTTC
TRBJ1-2 | TRBV2 | many | . | CASSVLGNNYGYTF | TGTGCCAGCAGTGTCTTGGGGAACAACTATGGCTACACCTTC
TRBJ1-2 | TRBV14 | many | . | CASSQTYSIHLTSVDGYTF | TGTGCCAGCAGCCAAACTTACTCTATTCATTTAACGTCGGTCGATGGCTACACCTTC
TRBJ2-5 | TRBV5-4 | . | TRBD2 | CASSLAAGAKETQYF | TGTGCCAGCAGCTTGGCAGCGGGGGCCAAAGAGACCCAGTACTTC
TRBJ2-7 | TRBV18 | many | TRBD2 | CASSRASGDFSSYEQYF | TGTGCCAGCTCACGGGCTAGCGGGGACTTTAGCTCCTACGAGCAGTACTTC
TRBJ1-4 | TRBV5-6 | many | . | CASSLRRQRAEKLFF | TGTGCCAGCAGCCTCAGAAGACAGCGGGCTGAAAAACTGTTTTTT